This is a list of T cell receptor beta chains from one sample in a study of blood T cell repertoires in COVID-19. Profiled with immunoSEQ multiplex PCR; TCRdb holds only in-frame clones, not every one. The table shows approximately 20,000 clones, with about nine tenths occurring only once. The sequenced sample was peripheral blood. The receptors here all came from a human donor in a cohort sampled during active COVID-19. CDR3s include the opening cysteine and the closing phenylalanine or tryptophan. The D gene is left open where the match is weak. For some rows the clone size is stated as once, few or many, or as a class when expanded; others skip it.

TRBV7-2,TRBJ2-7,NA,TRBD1,TGTGCCAGCCGCTTAGATCGGACAGGGATCTACGAGCAGTACTTC,CASRLDRTGIYEQYF
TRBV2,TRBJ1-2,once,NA,TGTGCCAGCAGTGAAAAGAGGCAGGGGACAAATGGCTACACCTTC,CASSEKRQGTNGYTF
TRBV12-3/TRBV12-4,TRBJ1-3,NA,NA,TGTGCCAGCAGTTTACATGGAAACACCATATATTTT,CASSLHGNTIYF
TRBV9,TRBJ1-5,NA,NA,TGTGCCAGCAGCGCCAGTCCTAATCTAGGCAATCAGCCCCAGCATTTT,CASSASPNLGNQPQHF
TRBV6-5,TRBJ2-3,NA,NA,TGTGCCAGCAGTCAGGGGCGGAGCACAGATACGCAGTATTTT,CASSQGRSTDTQYF
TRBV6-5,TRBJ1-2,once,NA,TGTGCCAGCAGTTCTGGACAGACAGGCTATGGCTACACCTTC,CASSSGQTGYGYTF
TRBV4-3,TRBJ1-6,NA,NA,TGCGCCAGCAGCCAAGAACGGTGGGCTACCTATAATTCACCCCTCCACTTT,CASSQERWATYNSPLHF
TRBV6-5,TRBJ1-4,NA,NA,TGTGCCAGCAGTTACTCGGACAGTACTAATGAAAAACTGTTTTTT,CASSYSDSTNEKLFF
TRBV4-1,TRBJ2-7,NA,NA,TGCGCCAGCAGCCAAGCCAGGTCTCACGAGCAGTACTTC,CASSQARSHEQYF
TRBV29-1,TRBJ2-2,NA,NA,TGCAGCGTTAACTTGAACACCGGGGAGCTGTTTTTT,CSVNLNTGELFF
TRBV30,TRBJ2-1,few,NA,TGTGCCTGGACATCAGCGCCAAAGGGGGAGCAGTTCTTC,CAWTSAPKGEQFF
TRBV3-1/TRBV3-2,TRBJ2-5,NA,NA,TGTGCCAGCAGCCCTTTCCTTGCGTACAGACTCGGCGGGGAGACCCAGTACTTC,CASSPFLAYRLGGETQYF
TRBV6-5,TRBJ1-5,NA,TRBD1,TGTGCCAGCACCTTAGACAGGGACCTGAATCAGCCCCAGCATTTT,CASTLDRDLNQPQHF
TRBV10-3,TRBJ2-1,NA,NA,TGTGCCATCAGTGAGTCGGAGGCCCGCTCCTACAATGAGCAGTTCTTC,CAISESEARSYNEQFF
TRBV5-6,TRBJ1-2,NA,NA,TGTGCCAGCAGTTGGGGAGGGGATGGCTACACCTTC,CASSWGGDGYTF
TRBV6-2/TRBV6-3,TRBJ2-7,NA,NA,TGTGCCAGCAGTTCGCCCCTCGCAAGAGGACAGAGATCCTACGAGCAGTACTTC,CASSSPLARGQRSYEQYF
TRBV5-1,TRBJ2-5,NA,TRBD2,TGCGCCAGCAGCTTAACTAGCGGGGGGGCGATGGAGACCCAGTACTTC,CASSLTSGGAMETQYF
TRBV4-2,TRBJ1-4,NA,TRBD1,TGTGCCAGCAGCCAACCCCGACAGGGGCAAAAACTGTTTTTT,CASSQPRQGQKLFF
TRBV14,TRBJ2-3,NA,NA,TGTGCCAGCAGCCTAACAGATACGCAGTATTTT,CASSLTDTQYF
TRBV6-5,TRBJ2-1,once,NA,TGTGCCAGCAAACGGGGGACTTACAATGAGCAGTTCTTC,CASKRGTYNEQFF
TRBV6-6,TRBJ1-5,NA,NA,TGTGCCAGCAGGTCGGGGACACTTAATCAGCCCCAGCATTTT,CASRSGTLNQPQHF
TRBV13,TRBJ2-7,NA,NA,TGTGCCAGCACCCCGTTGGCAGGCCGGTTCGAGCAGTACTTC,CASTPLAGRFEQYF
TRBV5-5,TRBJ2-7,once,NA,TGTGCCAGCAGCTTGTCGGGGATCTACGAGCAGTACTTC,CASSLSGIYEQYF
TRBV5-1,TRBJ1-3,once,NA,TGCGCCAGCAGCGCGGGGATGTTTGGAAACACCATATATTTT,CASSAGMFGNTIYF
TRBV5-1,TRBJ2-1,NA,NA,TGCGCCAGCAGCTCAACTGTTTCCTACAATGAGCAGTTCTTC,CASSSTVSYNEQFF
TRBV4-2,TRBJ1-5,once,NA,TGTGCCAGCAGCAAGGACTCGTCGAATCAGCCCCAGCATTTT,CASSKDSSNQPQHF
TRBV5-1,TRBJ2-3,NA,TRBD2,TGCGCCAGCAGCGTCACTAGCGGAGACGACGGGTATACAGATACGCAGTATTTT,CASSVTSGDDGYTDTQYF